The 8 T cell receptor beta chains below were found in one sample sequenced in a study of blood T cell repertoires in COVID-19. Measured with immunoSEQ multiplex PCR; TCRdb has only the in-frame clones, and not every one. The top ten hold 15% to 19% of the sample, which has around 270,000 clones, about four fifths seen once. The sample was peripheral blood. All receptors come from a person between 70 and 80 years old with COVID-19, enrolled during active disease.

This chain connects TRBV3-1 (or the pseudogene TRBV3-2) to TRBJ1-2; 11 bases are a match to TRBD1. V lost 5 bases to trimming and J lost 6 bases; unmatched junction nucleotides: 11. The CDR3 is 16 amino acids. CDR1 and CDR2 (germline): LGHDT, YNNKEL (reference sequence). The DNA of the CDR3 is TGTGCCAGCAGCGCCTCTGGGACAGGGGGGAAAGATGGCTACACCTTC. Translating it yields CASSASGTGGKDGYTF.

V and J are TRBV7-9 and TRBJ2-7, with 7 bases fitting TRBD1. Trimming cost V 0 bases and J 7 bases; bases outside gene matches: 6. CDR1 and CDR2 from the germline V gene are SEHNR and FQNEAQ (reference sequence). There are 14 residues in the CDR3. The chain's CDR3 is CASSLAGTVGEQYF. CDR3 nucleotide sequence: TGTGCCAGCAGCTTAGCCGGGACAGTTGGGGAGCAGTACTTC.

V gene TRBV20-1 combines with J gene TRBJ2-4, with D possibly being TRBD2 (6 bases). The ends were cut back, 3 bases at V and 0 bases at J, with 12 bases in the middle. The CDR3 is 15 residues long. Germline assignment: CDR1 DFQATT and CDR2 SNEGSKA (reference sequence). DNA of the CDR3: TGCAGTGCTAGTAGGCCAGCGGGAGCCAAAAACATTCAGTACTTC. Translation gives CSASRPAGAKNIQYF.

The genes are TRBV3-1 (or the pseudogene TRBV3-2) and TRBJ2-3; 13 positions match TRBD2. The CDR3 totals 15 residues. Germline V CDR1 and CDR2: LGHDT, YNNKEL (reference sequence). V lost 4 bases and J lost 8; bases outside the gene matches: 6. CDR3 DNA sequence: TGTGCCAGCAGCCCAACTCGACTAGCGGGGGGTACGCAGTATTTT. The encoded protein is CASSPTRLAGGTQYF.

J is TRBJ2-3 and V is TRBV28, with D perhaps TRBD1 (6 bases). CDR3 length: 16 amino acids. Germline loops: CDR1 MDHEN, CDR2 SYDVKM. Trimming took 3 bases from V and 4 from J, leaving 17 bases between them. The CDR3 coding sequence is TGTGCCAGCAGTTTCAACAGGGATCTTCGCCCAGATACGCAGTATTTT. Amino acid sequence: CASSFNRDLRPDTQYF.

The rearrangement uses TRBV5-5 and TRBJ1-4, with D hard to call. Germline values: CDR1 SGHKS, CDR2 YYEKEE (reference sequence). This CDR3 region has 14 residues. Trimming removed 4 bases from V and 0 bases from J, with 7 bases in between. This CDR3 is CASSPQTTNEKLFF. The CDR3 bases are TGTGCCAGCAGCCCCCAGACAACTAATGAAAAACTGTTTTTT.

The chain uses TRBV4-1 and TRBJ1-2, with a tentative D call TRBD1 (6 bases). This CDR3 spans 15 amino acids. Trimming shortened V by 1 base and J by 11 bases, and 20 bases separated the two germline ends. Germline lookup yields CDR1 MGHRA and CDR2 YSYEKL. CDR3 coding DNA: TGCGCCAGCAGCCAAGGCTTGAGGGGACAAGGGGTATACACCTTC. Translated, it gives CASSQGLRGQGVYTF.

This clone was observed a single time. The gene calls are TRBV6-4 and TRBJ2-5; TRBD2 matches at 8 bases. CDR3 size: 13 residues. The J segment lost 7 bases and the V segment lost 2 bases, leaving 3 bases of the junction unmatched. Germline-derived CDR1 and CDR2 are MRHNA and SNTAGT. Written as DNA, the CDR3 is TGTGCCAGCAGTGACATAGCGGGATCGACCCAGTACTTC. Translation gives CASSDIAGSTQYF.